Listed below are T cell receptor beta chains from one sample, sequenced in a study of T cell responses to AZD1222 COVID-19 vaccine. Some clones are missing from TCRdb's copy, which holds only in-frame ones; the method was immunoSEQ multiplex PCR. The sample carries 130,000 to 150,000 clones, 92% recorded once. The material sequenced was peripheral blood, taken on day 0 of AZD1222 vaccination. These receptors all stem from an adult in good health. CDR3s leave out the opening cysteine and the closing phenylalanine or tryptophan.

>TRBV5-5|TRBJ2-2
ASSFDGGAELF
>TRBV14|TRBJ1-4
ASGAGPNEKLF
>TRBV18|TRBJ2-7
ASSPGPGGHEQY
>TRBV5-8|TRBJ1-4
ASVGPSADATNEKLF
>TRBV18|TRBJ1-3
ASSPRTVSGNTIY
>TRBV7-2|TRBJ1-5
ASSLMGVNQPQH
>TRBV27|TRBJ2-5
ASSPQGQQETQY
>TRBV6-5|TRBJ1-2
ASSRGLGQNYGYT
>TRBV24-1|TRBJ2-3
ATSRTGGTDTQY
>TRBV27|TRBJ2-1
ASSLVGASGSREQF
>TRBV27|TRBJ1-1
ASPNLKDTKAF
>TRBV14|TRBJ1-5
ASSQDRPQNNQPQH
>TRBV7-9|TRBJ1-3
ASSRAGTSNTIY
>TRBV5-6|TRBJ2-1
ASSLPGRTLYNEQF
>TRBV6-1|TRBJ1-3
ASSETGTASGNTIY
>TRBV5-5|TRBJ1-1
ASSSRDRNTEAF
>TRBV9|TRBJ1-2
ASSVGLDRHFHYGYT
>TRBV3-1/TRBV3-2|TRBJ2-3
ASSHEPTGADTQY
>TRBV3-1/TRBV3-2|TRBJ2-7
ASSQNRDSYEQY
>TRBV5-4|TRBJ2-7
ASSLRRNAAYEQY
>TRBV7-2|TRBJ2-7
ASTPRAGGHYEQY
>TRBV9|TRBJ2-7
ASSAGRSYEQY